The T cell receptor (beta chain) under discussion was sequenced for a study of blood T cells in healthy people across ages. Comments on this clonotype: Its antigen is unidentified. Being one base from a much bigger clone, this may be a read error.

This CDR3 has 14 amino acids. Germline CDR1 is MNHNS and CDR2 is SASEGT. V trimming: 6 bases; J trimming: 7 bases; junction bases outside the gene matches: 7. No fewer than 5.5 micrograms of total RNA were isolated from every sample. The authors ran a second PCR of about 7 to 11 cycles using a sample-barcoded 5' primer and a J-beta primer mix. TCRdb itself ran the 5' RACE reads through MiXCR, one entry per CDR3 protein. In the table there are fewer than 800,000 distinct CDR3 sequences, approximately 31% of which are singletons. Notes on the study in general: Both higher diversity and more naive CD4+ cells marked long-lived donors when set against aged donors.

This clonotype was obtained from a woman at least 80 years old in good health. This sequence joins TRBV6-1 and TRBJ2-7; 12 bases fit TRBD2. What was sequenced was blood. The CDR3 reads CASSASGGDNEQYF. DNA of the CDR3: TGTGCCAGCAGCGCTAGCGGGGGGGACAATGAGCAGTACTTC.